A selection of T cell receptor beta chains follows, all from one sample in a study of blood T cell repertoires in COVID-19. Assay used: immunoSEQ multiplex PCR; TCRdb lists only in-frame clones, some missing. The sample shows some 230,000 clones, around 85% of them seen only once. The sample was PBMCs or T cells enriched from blood (not recorded which). These receptors all stem from a woman aged 40 to 50 with acute COVID-19. Each CDR3 is given with its conserved first and last residue. The D gene is left open where the match is weak.

D gene: TRBD1
J gene: TRBJ1-1
V gene: TRBV5-6
CDR3 DNA: TGTGCCGCGACCGGGACAGGAAACACTGAAGCTTTCTTT
CDR3 protein: CAATGTGNTEAFF

D gene: TRBD1
J gene: TRBJ1-2
V gene: TRBV6-5
CDR3 DNA: TGTGCCAGCCGCCTCACAAAGACAGGGAATGGCTACACCTTC
CDR3 protein: CASRLTKTGNGYTF

D gene: TRBD1
J gene: TRBJ1-3
V gene: TRBV29-1
CDR3 DNA: TGCAGCGTTGAAGAAGGACAGGGGTTTTCTGGAAACACCATATATTTT
CDR3 protein: CSVEEGQGFSGNTIYF

D gene: -
J gene: TRBJ1-4
V gene: TRBV5-8
CDR3 DNA: TGTGCCAGCAGCTTGCGGGGGAATGATGAAAAACTGTTTTTT
CDR3 protein: CASSLRGNDEKLFF

D gene: -
J gene: TRBJ2-5
V gene: TRBV5-1
CDR3 DNA: TGCGCCAGCAGCAAGGACAGTCCGAAGGGGACCCAGTACTTC
CDR3 protein: CASSKDSPKGTQYF

D gene: -
J gene: TRBJ1-1
V gene: TRBV29-1
CDR3 DNA: TGCAGCGTGAGGGAGGACATGAACACTGAAGCTTTCTTT
CDR3 protein: CSVREDMNTEAFF

D gene: -
J gene: TRBJ1-2
V gene: TRBV5-1
CDR3 DNA: TGCGCCAGCAGCTCTTATACCGACAGAGCTAACTATGGCTACACCTTC
CDR3 protein: CASSSYTDRANYGYTF

D gene: -
J gene: TRBJ2-7
V gene: TRBV24-1
CDR3 DNA: TGTGCCACCAGTCCTGGCGGCTTGAGCTCCTACGAGCAGTACTTC
CDR3 protein: CATSPGGLSSYEQYF

D gene: TRBD1
J gene: TRBJ1-1
V gene: TRBV2
CDR3 DNA: TGTGCCAGCAGTCAAGACAGGGCCTCGGTCTTGGGCACTGAAGCTTTCTTT
CDR3 protein: CASSQDRASVLGTEAFF

D gene: -
J gene: TRBJ2-4
V gene: TRBV19
CDR3 DNA: TGTGCCAGTAGTATAGGGCAGGGAATAAACATTCAGTACTTC
CDR3 protein: CASSIGQGINIQYF

D gene: TRBD1
J gene: TRBJ1-2
V gene: TRBV20-1
CDR3 DNA: TGCAGTGCTAGTTTGGACAGGGGCCCCGGGGCCTATGGCTACACCTTC
CDR3 protein: CSASLDRGPGAYGYTF